A single sample gave rise to the 7 T cell receptor beta chains below, sequenced in a study of cytomegalovirus exposure and HLA in healthy donors. The PCR was carried out with 60 Vbeta primers and 13 Jbeta primers. Data came from immunoSEQ multiplex PCR; TCRdb stores just in-frame clones and leaves some out. The data contain under 200,000 clones, 80% to 90% of them singletons. Material: PBMCs. The receptor set was obtained from a man aged 30 to 39 in good health and CMV-seropositive.

In its sample, this clone was seen many times. V gene TRBV4-3 combines with J gene TRBJ2-2; 8 bases are shared with TRBD2. This CDR3 is built from 15 residues. Germline assignment: CDR1 LGHNA and CDR2 YSLEER. V lost 6 bases and J lost 4; bases outside the gene matches: 7. The DNA of the CDR3 is TGCGCCAGCAGAAAAGCGGGAGAAGGCACCGGGGAGCTGTTTTTT. Protein sequence: CASRKAGEGTGELFF.

The V and J genes are TRBV13 and TRBJ1-5; possibly TRBD1 for D (5 bases). Germline loops: CDR1 PRHDT, CDR2 FYEKMQ (reference sequence). V lost 3 bases and J 3 bases, leaving 9 bases between the germline ends. The CDR3 has 14 amino acids. The CDR3 bases are TGTGCCAGCAGCTTGGGGGGGTCCAATCAGCCCCAGCATTTT. Its protein is CASSLGGSNQPQHF.

V and J are TRBV15 and TRBJ2-5, with 7 bases that match TRBD2. The CDR3 runs to 16 residues. Trimming at V came to 0 bases and at J to 1 base, leaving 5 bases not matched to a gene. Germline V gene sequence: CDR1 LNHNV, CDR2 YYDKDF (reference sequence). The CDR3 loop reads CATSRDRGTTQETQYF. In nucleotides, the CDR3 is TGTGCCACCAGCAGAGATCGGGGGACTACCCAAGAGACCCAGTACTTC.

The chain couples TRBV6-5 to TRBJ2-1; 8 nucleotides match TRBD1. Per germline, CDR1 MNHEY and CDR2 SVGAGI. The CDR3 consists of 16 residues. V lost 3 bases to trimming and J lost 0 bases; unmatched junction nucleotides: 4. CDR3 protein: CASSYSGTGSYNEQFF. The CDR3, as DNA: TGTGCCAGCAGTTATTCCGGGACAGGCTCCTACAATGAGCAGTTCTTC.

This clone was observed a single time. The rearrangement uses TRBV4-2 and TRBJ1-1, with no clear D. The germline CDR1 and CDR2 sequences are LGHNA and YNFKEQ. CDR3 length: 15 amino acids. The germline V and J ends were trimmed by 8 bases and 0 bases, with 16 bases remaining between them. CDR3 residues: CASGILGGLNTEAFF. Written as DNA, the CDR3 is TGTGCCAGCGGTATCCTTGGAGGTTTGAACACTGAAGCTTTCTTT.

This chain uses TRBV9 with TRBJ1-1, with TRBD1 identical over 7 bases. The CDR3 has 14 amino acids. Germline-derived CDR1 and CDR2 are SGDLS and YYNGEE. J gave up 4 bases and V 4 bases, and 7 bases lay outside the gene matches. The DNA for the CDR3 is TGTGCCAGCAGCCCCCGACAGGGAGTCACTGAAGCTTTCTTT. Protein sequence: CASSPRQGVTEAFF.

The rearrangement joins TRBV9 to TRBJ1-6; D not certain. V was pared by 0 bases and J by 4 bases, with 5 bases between. Germline CDR1 reads SGDLS; CDR2 reads YYNGEE. This CDR3 comprises 14 residues. CDR3 sequence (DNA): TGTGCCAGCAGCGTAGAACAGTATAATTCACCCCTCCACTTT. Its protein product is CASSVEQYNSPLHF.